These T cell receptor beta chains were read from a single sample in a study of metastatic and nonmetastatic thyroid tumors. TCRdb ran MiXCR on the PCR reads. The table includes approximately 25,000 clones, about an eighth detected once. The material sequenced was blood. The receptors shown here come from a female donor with papillary thyroid cancer or a benign thyroid nodule (not recorded which). Some clones in this sample may be carry-over from other donors' samples. Each CDR3 is given with its conserved first and last residue. D genes are given only for firm matches.

TRBV6-5 | - | CASSYSWGVDTEAFF
TRBV2 | TRBD1 | CASRAGQAPYEQYF
TRBV20-1 | TRBD1 | CSARGQGAVTQYF
TRBV20-1 | - | CSARNPSISLAEAFF
TRBV30 | - | CAWSPRGTGELFF
TRBV5-1 | - | CASSLGQDTDTQYF
TRBV7-9 | TRBD2 | CASSSPGGYEQFF
TRBV7-8 | TRBD2 | CASSSRTSSYNEQFF
TRBV11-2 | TRBD1 | CASSWGQRNNSPLHF
TRBV18 | TRBD2 | CASAPRTSGSYEQYF
TRBV24-1 | TRBD1 | CATSPGQGLAYEQYF
TRBV27 | - | CASGSRRGNQPQHF
TRBV20-1 | - | CSASSGTNSNYGYTF
TRBV5-8 | - | CASSFGGVDEKLFF
TRBV20-1 | TRBD2 | CSAHPQLAAIDFRSYEQYF
TRBV7-2 | - | CASSKVGSPLHF
TRBV20-1 | TRBD2 | CSAMGTSGREETQYF
TRBV29-1 | - | CSVLGATEWAYTF
TRBV6-1 | TRBD1 | CASSGGQGFSPLHF
TRBV4-2 | - | CASSPPDVMNTEAFF
TRBV24-1 | - | CATSDSNYGYTF
TRBV5-1 | TRBD2 | CASSLGLATYEQYF
TRBV20-1 | - | CSAQVVGRPLRNEQFF
TRBV30 | - | CAWSDRVLWVF
TRBV5-1 | TRBD2 | CASSRLAEDTQYF
TRBV12-3/TRBV12-4 | - | CASSLGQGVPQPQHF
TRBV7-2 | - | CASSSVFYNEQFF
TRBV28 | TRBD2 | CASSTSGRIYEQYF
TRBV7-3 | TRBD2 | CASSPNGGRWDTQYF
TRBV30 | - | CAWSVFGQGMAFF
TRBV19 | - | CASSNQETQYF
TRBV5-1 | - | CASSPEGANYGYTF
TRBV11-1 | - | CASSPYTWTEEGYGYTF
TRBV20-1 | TRBD1 | CSATGGQGPLYNTEAFF
TRBV28 | - | CASSFRSMLVNQPQHF
TRBV6-2/TRBV6-3 | - | CASSRVLREITVNTEAFF
TRBV6-1 | TRBD1 | CASSDTGGSGNSPLHF
TRBV5-1 | - | CASSSDFSYNEQFF
TRBV15 | - | CATSRDRGLSSYNEQFF
TRBV28 | - | CASSSTAAGLPLHF
TRBV6-5 | TRBD1 | CASSYSGQWEGYTF
TRBV4-1 | TRBD1 | CASSVQGAIGNTIYF
TRBV10-3 | - | CAISESIQGFLAEAFF
TRBV6-1 | - | CASPTNPETYNEQFF
TRBV2 | - | CASSEGEPQHF
TRBV20-1 | TRBD1 | CSAWTGGNTGELFF
TRBV27 | - | CASSLSQLNSPLHF
TRBV4-1 | - | CASSLLPDGYGYTF
TRBV12-5 | - | CASGLVGGDTQYF
TRBV7-3 | TRBD2 | CASSLLAGANTGELFF
TRBV7-2 | - | CASSRFEGATNEKLFF
TRBV20-1 | - | CSARDLLGGSWETQYF
TRBV19 | - | CASSSGAGANVLTF
TRBV12-3/TRBV12-4 | TRBD2 | CASNNPGLGKDTQYF
TRBV5-1 | TRBD1 | CASSLAGQGFTDTQYF
TRBV19 | TRBD1 | CAITGVSPFYYEQYF
TRBV28 | TRBD2 | CASSSPGTSGSVGTQYF
TRBV3-1 | TRBD2 | CASSPGLAPIVEEQYF